This T cell receptor (beta chain) was identified in a study of blood T cell repertoires in COVID-19. The CDR3 runs to 16 residues. Germline V gene sequence: CDR1 LGHDT, CDR2 YNNKEL (reference sequence). V was shortened by 5 bases and J by 3 bases, with 17 bases between the two germline ends. This clone was observed a few times. Here immunoSEQ multiplex PCR was the method, and the copy in TCRdb shows in-frame clones only, minus some. The sample lists fewer than 300,000 clones; over 75% were seen once. This sequence originates from a human donor in a cohort sampled during active COVID-19. Sequences were obtained from peripheral blood. The chain uses TRBV3-1 (or the pseudogene TRBV3-2) and TRBJ1-5; D is undetermined. Here the CDR3 reads CASSSGFGTHNQPQHF. The DNA of the CDR3 is TGTGCCAGCAGCTCCGGGTTCGGAACCCACAATCAGCCCCAGCATTTT.